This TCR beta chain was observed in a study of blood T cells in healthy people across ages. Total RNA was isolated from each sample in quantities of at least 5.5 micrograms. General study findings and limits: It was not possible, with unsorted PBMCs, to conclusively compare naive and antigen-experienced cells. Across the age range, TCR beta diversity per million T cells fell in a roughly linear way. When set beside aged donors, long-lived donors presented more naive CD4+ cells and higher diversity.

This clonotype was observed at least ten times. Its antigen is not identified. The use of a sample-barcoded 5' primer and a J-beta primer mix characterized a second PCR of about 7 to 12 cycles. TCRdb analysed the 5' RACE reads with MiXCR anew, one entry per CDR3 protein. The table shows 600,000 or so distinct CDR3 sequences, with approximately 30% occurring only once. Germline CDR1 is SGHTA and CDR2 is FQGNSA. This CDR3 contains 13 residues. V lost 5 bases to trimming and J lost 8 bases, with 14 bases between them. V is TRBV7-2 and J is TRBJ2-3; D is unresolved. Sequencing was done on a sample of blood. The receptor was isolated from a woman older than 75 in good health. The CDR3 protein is CASSLPLGITQYF. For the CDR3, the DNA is TGTGCCAGCAGCCTTCCCCTGGGTATTACGCAGTATTTT.